This T cell receptor beta chain is drawn from a study of Graves' ophthalmopathy and Graves' hyperthyroidism. Certain patients, namely those with other autoimmune diseases, uncontrolled infections, pregnancy or lactation, were excluded. Fresh peripheral blood, roughly 9.4 ml, was the PBMC source. As regards this clonotype: Its target is not known. This could be a read error, since a much larger clone is one nucleotide away.

General study points: Ophthalmopathy progression predictions by the model showed about 79% specificity and about 70% sensitivity. Appearing in blood as well were most expanded thyroid clonotypes above 0.001 frequency.

Germline lookup yields CDR1 MNHNS and CDR2 SASEGT. The CDR3 spans 13 residues. Scientists amplified the TCR beta CDR3 regions from RNA transcripts. An initial RT-PCR round employing HTBI primers preceded a second-round multiplex PCR. TCRdb recomputed calls from the multiplex PCR reads with MiXCR, one row per CDR3 protein. The data show a few hundred thousand distinct CDR3 sequences, with under 25% seen just once and 2.5% to 3% held by the top ten. The rearrangement links TRBV6-1 to TRBJ2-7, with 8 bases lining up with TRBD1. Input material: peripheral blood. This receptor was taken from a woman aged 18-29 years with stable Graves' hyperthyroidism. The CDR3 nucleotides are TGTGTCAGCCGGGACAGGCCCTCGTACGAGCAGTACTTC. Translated, it gives CVSRDRPSYEQYF.